Below, 20 T cell receptor beta chains from the same sample are listed, as sequenced in a study of T cell responses to AZD1222 COVID-19 vaccine. Measured with immunoSEQ multiplex PCR; TCRdb has only the in-frame clones, and not every one. The specimen's table records over 130,000 clones. Source material: peripheral blood. The source of these receptors is an adult in good health.

CDR3: CASRTQGYTEAFF. Here the CDR3 DNA reads TGTGCCAGCAGAACACAGGGATACACTGAAGCTTTCTTT. The V gene is TRBV12-3 or TRBV12-4, the J gene TRBJ1-1; the D gene is possibly TRBD1 (6 bases). The V end was cut by 6 bases, the J end by 3 bases, with 11 bases between. CDR3 size: 13 residues.

V usage is TRBV28 and J usage is TRBJ2-4; 8 bases line up with TRBD1. V dropped 5 bases and J dropped 5; count of bases not matched to a gene: 8. The germline V gene has CDR1 MDHEN and CDR2 SYDVKM. CDR3 length equals 15 residues. The CDR3 protein is CASSPWGRGQNIQYF. The CDR3 bases are TGTGCCAGCAGTCCCTGGGGCAGGGGGCAAAACATTCAGTACTTC.

This chain uses TRBV30 with TRBJ2-7, with unresolved D. CDR1 and CDR2 from the germline V gene are GTSNPN and SVGIG (reference sequence). V was trimmed by 1 base and J by 2 bases, leaving 9 bases between them. This CDR3 has 13 residues. CDR3 coding DNA: TGTGCCTGGAGTGGAGCCAGACCCTACGAGCAGTACTTC. It is translated as CAWSGARPYEQYF.

This sequence joins TRBV4-2 and TRBJ2-2, with D possibly being TRBD2 (5 bases). Between the trimmed V and J ends, which lost 1 base and 6 bases, there was a span of 15 bases. The CDR3 totals 16 residues. The germline V gene has CDR1 LGHNA and CDR2 YNFKEQ. CDR3 DNA sequence: TGTGCCAGCAGCCAAGTTGGGGTAGGAGGTGCCGGGGAGCTGTTTTTT. Translation: CASSQVGVGGAGELFF.

The gene calls are TRBV30 and TRBJ1-6; D gene unclear. Germline V lookup: CDR1 GTSNPN, CDR2 SVGIG (reference sequence). CDR3 length equals 15 residues. The V gene lost 5 bases and the J gene lost 0 bases, with 11 bases spanning the gap. CDR3: CAWRPKSSYNSPLHF. In DNA, the CDR3 is TGTGCCTGGCGACCGAAGAGCTCCTATAATTCACCCCTCCACTTT.

To note about this clone: An end of the junction differs from the germline gene, which may be a read error. The chain joins TRBV6-5 to TRBJ1-2; 7 positions match TRBD1. The CDR3 consists of 14 residues. The V gene's germline CDR1 is MNHEY and CDR2 SVGAGI. The CDR3 here is CASRQDDRALGPIF. The CDR3 bases are TGTGCCAGCAGGCAAGACGACAGGGCTTTAGGTCCGATCTTC.

The J gene is TRBJ2-7, the V gene TRBV5-4, with 7 bases aligning to TRBD1. This CDR3 region has 15 residues. Trimming at V came to 4 bases and at J to 3 bases, leaving 10 bases not matched to a gene. CDR1 is SGHNT and CDR2 is YYREEE in the germline V gene (reference sequence). The CDR3 DNA sequence: TGTGCCAGCAGCCCTTCCCGACAGGGTCTCTACGAGCAGTACTTC. Its translation: CASSPSRQGLYEQYF.

The chain couples TRBV4-1 to TRBJ1-2; D remains unclear. The V and J ends lost 1 base and 5 bases respectively, with 8 bases between them. There are 13 residues in the CDR3. Germline lookup yields CDR1 MGHRA and CDR2 YSYEKL. The DNA of the CDR3 is TGCGCCAGCAGCCAAGGGCTTGGGTATGGCTACACCTTC. The encoded protein is CASSQGLGYGYTF.

The CDR3 sequence: CASSQVAGGRNEQFF. As DNA, the CDR3 is TGTGCCAGTAGCCAGGTTGCGGGGGGTAGAAATGAGCAGTTCTTC. The V and J genes are TRBV19 and TRBJ2-1; 8 bases line up with TRBD2. CDR1 and CDR2 from the germline V gene are LNHDA and SQIVND (reference sequence). The length of the CDR3 is 15 residues. V gave up 6 bases and J gave up 7 bases; unmatched junction bases: 11.

V is TRBV7-2 and J is TRBJ1-2; possibly TRBD1 for D (6 bases). Trimming stripped 1 base from V and 8 bases from J, with 14 bases between. The CDR3 spans 14 residues. Germline CDR1 and CDR2: SGHTA and FQGNSA. The CDR3 protein is CASSLGSRGGGYTF. The CDR3 DNA sequence: TGTGCCAGCAGCTTAGGATCCAGGGGAGGAGGCTACACCTTC.

J is TRBJ2-7 and V is TRBV18; tentatively, D is TRBD1 (6 bases). Trimming removed 3 bases from V and 5 bases from J, with 11 bases in between. Looked up from germline, CDR1 is KGHSH and CDR2 is LQKENI. The CDR3 is made up of 13 amino acids. CDR3 sequence: CASSPKAGDEQYF. The CDR3, as DNA: TGTGCCAGCTCACCGAAGGCAGGGGACGAGCAGTACTTC.

The rearrangement links TRBV6-1 to TRBJ1-1; 7 positions match TRBD1. The CDR3 is 13 amino acids. Germline assignment: CDR1 MNHNS and CDR2 SASEGT. The V gene end was trimmed by 5 bases and the J gene end by 6 bases; junction bases not matched to a gene: 6. The CDR3 loop is CASSFEGGSEAFF. In nucleotides, the CDR3 is TGTGCCAGCAGTTTCGAAGGGGGCTCTGAAGCTTTCTTT.

The rearrangement links TRBV10-1 to TRBJ1-5; weak D call: TRBD1 (6 bases). CDR3 length: 18 amino acids. Trimming shortened V by 2 bases and J by 0 bases, and 17 bases separated the two germline ends. CDR1 and CDR2 from the germline V gene are WNHNN and SYGVQD (reference sequence). Here the CDR3 DNA reads TGCGCCAGCAGTGAGCCGGGGCACGGGGACAATAGCAATCAGCCCCAGCATTTT. This encodes CASSEPGHGDNSNQPQHF.

The chain combines TRBV30 with TRBJ1-1; TRBD1 is a possible D gene (5 bases). V was clipped by 2 bases and J by 4 bases, with 20 bases between them. The CDR3 sequence is 16 residues long. The germline gives CDR1 GTSNPN, CDR2 SVGIG (reference sequence). The CDR3 bases are TGTGCCTGGAGTCCCCTGGGACGGGCGAGTGGCACTGAAGCTTTCTTT. Translation gives CAWSPLGRASGTEAFF. The variable domain in full, completed from reference TRBV30 and TRBJ1-1, reads SQTIHQWPATLVQPVGSPLSLECTVEGTSNPNLYWYRQAAGRGLQLLFYSVGIGQISSEVPQNLSASRPQDRQFILSSKKLLLSDSGFYLCAWSPLGRASGTEAFFGQGTRLTVV.

V is TRBV19 and J is TRBJ1-1; possible D gene TRBD1, 5 bases. The CDR3 is made up of 16 amino acids. The ends were cut back, 5 bases at V and 0 bases at J, with 16 bases in the middle. The germline V gene has CDR1 LNHDA and CDR2 SQIVND (reference sequence). The CDR3 region has the DNA TGTGCCAGTAGTCCGTATGGGGCAGGGCTGAACACTGAAGCTTTCTTT. Its protein is CASSPYGAGLNTEAFF.

This chain connects TRBV3-1 (or the pseudogene TRBV3-2) to TRBJ2-5; 7 nucleotides align to TRBD1. The trim removed 1 base at V and 4 bases at J, leaving 3 bases unmatched. The CDR3 runs 14 residues. CDR1 and CDR2 (germline): LGHDT, YNNKEL (reference sequence). The CDR3 loop reads CASSQVTGAETQYF. Written as DNA, the CDR3 is TGTGCCAGCAGCCAAGTAACAGGGGCAGAGACCCAGTACTTC.

The chain uses TRBV11-3 and TRBJ1-2; 7 nucleotides line up with TRBD1. Germline CDR1 and CDR2: SGHNT and YENEEA. The CDR3 is made up of 13 amino acids. V shed 6 bases and J 6 bases; nucleotides not matched to a gene: 7. The CDR3 region is CASSLRGRNGYTF. The CDR3 region has the DNA TGTGCCAGCAGTTTAAGGGGGCGGAATGGCTACACCTTC.

The chain links TRBV18 to TRBJ1-1; D may be TRBD1 (5 bases). Germline V gene sequence: CDR1 KGHSH, CDR2 LQKENI. Trimming pared 6 bases from V and 0 bases from J, leaving 17 bases between. The CDR3 is 16 amino acids. The chain's CDR3 is CASSSSPGPVNTEAFF. For the CDR3, the DNA is TGTGCCAGCTCTTCCTCACCGGGGCCCGTGAACACTGAAGCTTTCTTT.

The chain uses TRBV29-1 and TRBJ1-1; a possible D gene is TRBD1 (5 bases). The CDR3 loop spans 14 amino acids. Between the trimmed V and J ends, which lost 7 bases and 0 bases, there was a span of 15 bases. Germline loops: CDR1 SQVTM, CDR2 ANQGSEA. CDR3 amino acids: CSAKAGTMNTEAFF. The CDR3 coding sequence is TGCAGCGCAAAAGCCGGGACCATGAACACTGAAGCTTTCTTT.

The chain combines TRBV2 with TRBJ1-6; D is ambiguous. Germline CDR1 reads SNHLY; CDR2 reads FYNNEI. Trimming left V 7 bases short and J 10 bases short, with 11 bases between. There are 12 residues in the CDR3. Here the CDR3 DNA reads TGTGCCAGCAACCCCCCTGAGTCACCCCTCCACTTT. As protein: CASNPPESPLHF.